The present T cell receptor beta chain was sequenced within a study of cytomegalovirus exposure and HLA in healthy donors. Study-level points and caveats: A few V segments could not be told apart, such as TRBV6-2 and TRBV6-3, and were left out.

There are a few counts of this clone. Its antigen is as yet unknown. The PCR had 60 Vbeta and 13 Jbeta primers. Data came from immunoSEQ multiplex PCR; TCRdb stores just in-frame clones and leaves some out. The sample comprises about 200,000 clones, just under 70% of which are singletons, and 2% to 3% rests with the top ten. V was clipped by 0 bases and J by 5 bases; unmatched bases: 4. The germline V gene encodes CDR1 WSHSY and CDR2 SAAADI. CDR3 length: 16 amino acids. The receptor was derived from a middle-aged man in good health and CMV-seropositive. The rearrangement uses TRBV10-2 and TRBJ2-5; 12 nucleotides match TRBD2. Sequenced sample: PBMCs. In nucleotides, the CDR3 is TGCGCCAGCAGTGAGTCCCGACTAGCGGGGGTGGAGACCCAGTACTTC. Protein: CASSESRLAGVETQYF.